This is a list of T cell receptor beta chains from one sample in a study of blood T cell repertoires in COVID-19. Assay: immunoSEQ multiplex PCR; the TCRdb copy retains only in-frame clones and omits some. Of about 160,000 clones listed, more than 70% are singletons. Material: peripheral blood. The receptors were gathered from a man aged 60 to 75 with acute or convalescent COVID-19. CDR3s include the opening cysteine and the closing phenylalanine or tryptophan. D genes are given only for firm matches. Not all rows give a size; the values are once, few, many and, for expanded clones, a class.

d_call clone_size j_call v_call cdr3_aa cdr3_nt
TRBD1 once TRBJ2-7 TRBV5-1 CASRPEGQGGEQYF TGCGCCAGCAGACCAGAGGGACAGGGAGGCGAGCAGTACTTC
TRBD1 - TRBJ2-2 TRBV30 CASKASGTANTGELFF TGTGCCTCGAAAGCCTCCGGGACAGCGAACACCGGGGAGCTGTTTTTT
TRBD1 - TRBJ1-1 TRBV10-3 CAISRTGVDTEAFF TGTGCCATCAGTCGGACAGGGGTGGACACTGAAGCTTTCTTT
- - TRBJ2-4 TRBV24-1 CATSEEGLVQYF TGTGCCACCAGTGAGGAGGGACTTGTTCAGTACTTC
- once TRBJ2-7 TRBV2 CAINKDRNSYEQYF TGTGCCATCAATAAAGACAGAAACTCCTACGAGCAGTACTTC
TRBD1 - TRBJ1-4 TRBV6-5 CATETGTGYEKLFF TGTGCCACCGAGACCGGGACAGGGTATGAAAAACTGTTTTTT
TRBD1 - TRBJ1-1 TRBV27 CASSPRTGIGNTEAFF TGTGCCAGCAGTCCTCGGACAGGGATAGGGAACACTGAAGCTTTCTTT
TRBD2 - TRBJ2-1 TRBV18 CASSPSSGGAGNEQFF TGTGCCAGCTCACCATCATCCGGGGGGGCCGGGAATGAGCAGTTCTTC
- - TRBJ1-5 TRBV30 CAWSRVDNQPQHF TGTGCCTGGTCCCGGGTCGACAATCAGCCCCAGCATTTT
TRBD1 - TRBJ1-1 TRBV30 CAWSAGQGGPEAFF TGTGCCTGGAGTGCAGGACAGGGAGGCCCTGAAGCTTTCTTT
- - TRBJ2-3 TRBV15 CATSPMGALDGTSTDTQYF TGTGCCACCAGCCCTATGGGGGCCCTGGACGGAACTAGCACAGATACGCAGTATTTT
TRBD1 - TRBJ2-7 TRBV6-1 CASSDERYRGDEQYF TGTGCCAGCAGTGACGAACGATACAGGGGCGACGAGCAGTACTTC
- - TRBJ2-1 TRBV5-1 CASNRAYNEQFF TGCGCCAGCAACAGAGCCTACAATGAGCAGTTCTTC
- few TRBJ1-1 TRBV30 CASGQREAFF TGTGCCTCAGGACAGCGTGAAGCTTTCTTT
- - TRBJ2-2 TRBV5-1 CASSLASTGNPGELFF TGCGCCAGCAGCTTGGCCTCCACAGGGAATCCCGGGGAGCTGTTTTTT
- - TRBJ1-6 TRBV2 CASSTDRPSSPLHF TGTGCCAGCAGTACCGACAGACCTAGTTCACCCCTCCACTTT
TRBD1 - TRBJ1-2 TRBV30 CAWSGGQGRGYTF TGTGCCTGGAGTGGGGGACAGGGACGTGGCTACACCTTC
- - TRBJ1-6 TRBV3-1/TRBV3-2 CASSLRTGRGFSPLHF TGTGCGAGCAGCCTCCGAACCGGCAGGGGTTTTTCACCCCTCCACTTT
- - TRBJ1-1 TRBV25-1 CASSELGVAGLVQAFF TGTGCCAGCAGTGAATTAGGGGTCGCCGGATTGGTGCAAGCTTTCTTT
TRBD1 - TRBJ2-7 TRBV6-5 CASSPTGVRIYEQYF TGTGCCAGCAGCCCGACAGGGGTCAGAATCTACGAGCAGTACTTC
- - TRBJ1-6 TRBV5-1 CASSLGGGANNSPLHF TGCGCCAGCAGCTTGGGTGGAGGGGCTAATAATTCACCCCTCCACTTT
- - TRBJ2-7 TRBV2 CASRFSGSYEQYF TGTGCCAGCAGATTTAGCGGATCCTACGAGCAGTACTTC
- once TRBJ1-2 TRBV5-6 CASSSGPSGGYTF TGTGCCAGCAGCTCCGGGCCCTCGGGAGGCTACACCTTC
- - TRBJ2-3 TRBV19 CASSIMGQGTDTQYF TGTGCCAGTAGTATAATGGGACAAGGCACAGATACGCAGTATTTT
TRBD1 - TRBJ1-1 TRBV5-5 CASSSTGVFEAFF TGTGCCAGCAGCTCGACAGGGGTCTTTGAAGCTTTCTTT
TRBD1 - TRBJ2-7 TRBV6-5 CASSLDRVRNEQYF TGTGCCAGCAGTTTAGACAGGGTGAGGAACGAGCAGTACTTC
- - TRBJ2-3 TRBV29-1 CSVGVSPFTDTQYF TGCAGCGTTGGAGTTAGCCCATTCACAGATACGCAGTATTTT
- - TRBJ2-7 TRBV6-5 CASRPQTGSNEQYF TGTGCCAGCAGACCGCAGACGGGTTCTAACGAGCAGTACTTC
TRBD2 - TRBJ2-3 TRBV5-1 CASLSGGPRDTQYF TGCGCCAGCCTTAGCGGGGGGCCCCGGGATACGCAGTATTTT
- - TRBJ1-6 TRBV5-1 CASSRDSPNSPLHF TGCGCCAGCAGCCGCGACAGTCCAAATTCACCCCTCCACTTT
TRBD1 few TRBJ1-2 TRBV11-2 CASSTLRDSGYGYTF TGTGCCAGCAGCACCCTACGGGACAGCGGTTATGGCTACACCTTC
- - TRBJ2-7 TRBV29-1 CSVDSPGTYEQYF TGCAGCGTTGATTCTCCAGGGACTTACGAGCAGTACTTC
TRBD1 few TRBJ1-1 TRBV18 CASSKDRGGEAFF TGTGCCAGCTCAAAGGACAGGGGAGGTGAAGCTTTCTTT
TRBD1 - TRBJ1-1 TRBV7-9 CASSAGTGGNTEAFF TGTGCCAGCAGCGCAGGGACAGGGGGCAACACTGAAGCTTTCTTT
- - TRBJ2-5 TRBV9 CASSVSGSEGLETQYF TGTGCCAGCAGCGTAAGTGGATCGGAGGGGTTGGAGACCCAGTACTTC
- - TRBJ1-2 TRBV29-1 CSVGGSYGYTF TGCAGCGTGGGCGGGAGTTATGGCTACACCTTC
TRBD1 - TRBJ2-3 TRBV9 CASSGGQGAFADTQYF TGTGCCAGCAGCGGTGGACAGGGGGCATTCGCAGATACGCAGTATTTT
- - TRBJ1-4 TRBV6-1 CASSDTVATNEKLFF TGTGCCAGCAGTGATACAGTTGCAACTAATGAAAAACTGTTTTTT
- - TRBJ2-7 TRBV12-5 CASGLVWEVYEQYF TGTGCTAGTGGTTTGGTATGGGAGGTCTACGAGCAGTACTTC
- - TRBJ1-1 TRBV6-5 CASSTRQSTEAFF TGTGCCAGCAGTACGCGACAGTCCACTGAAGCTTTCTTT
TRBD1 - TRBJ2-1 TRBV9 CASSASGQGRNEQFF TGTGCCAGCAGCGCCAGTGGACAGGGTAGGAATGAGCAGTTCTTC
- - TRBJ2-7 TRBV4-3 CASSQGLAYEQYF TGCGCCAGCAGTCAGGGACTCGCCTACGAGCAGTACTTC
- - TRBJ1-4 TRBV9 CASSVQGSTNEKLFF TGTGCCAGCAGCGTACAGGGTTCAACTAATGAAAAACTGTTTTTT
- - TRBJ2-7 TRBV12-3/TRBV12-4 CASSFADSYEQYF TGTGCCAGCAGTTTCGCAGATTCCTACGAGCAGTACTTC
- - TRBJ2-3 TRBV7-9 CASSLDGARTDTQYF TGTGCCAGCAGCTTAGATGGGGCCCGCACAGATACGCAGTATTTT
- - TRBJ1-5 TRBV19 CASSFGGGRNQPQHF TGTGCCAGTAGTTTCGGGGGGGGGAGAAATCAGCCCCAGCATTTT
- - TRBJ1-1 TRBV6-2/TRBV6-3 CASSNVNGRMAFF TGTGCCAGCAGCAACGTAAACGGGAGAATGGCTTTCTTT
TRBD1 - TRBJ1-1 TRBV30 CALGQKFQTFF TGTGCCTTGGGACAGAAGTTTCAAACTTTCTTT
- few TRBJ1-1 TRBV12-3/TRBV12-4 CASSAGAMTAFF TGTGCCAGCAGTGCGGGGGCGATGACAGCTTTCTTT
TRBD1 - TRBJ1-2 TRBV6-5 CASSLDRGGPNYGYTF TGTGCCAGCAGTTTGGACAGGGGGGGACCTAACTATGGCTACACCTTC
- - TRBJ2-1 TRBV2 CASSEYGANEQFF TGTGCCAGCAGTGAATATGGAGCGAATGAGCAGTTCTTC
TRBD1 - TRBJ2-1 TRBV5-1 CASSLPGTGAYNEQFF TGCGCCAGCAGCTTACCCGGGACAGGGGCCTACAATGAGCAGTTCTTC